These 8 T cell receptor beta chains were sequenced from one sample in a study of blood T cell repertoires in COVID-19. The table came from immunoSEQ multiplex PCR; TCRdb's copy has only in-frame clones and leaves some out. The sample gives about 530,000 clones, approximately 91% of which show up once; roughly 8% is in the top ten. The sample consisted of peripheral blood. All receptors derive from a woman between 50 and 59 years old with COVID-19, enrolled during active disease.

This clone showed up just once. The rearrangement links TRBV30 to TRBJ1-2, with D uncertain. The germline V and J ends were trimmed by 6 bases and 7 bases, with 18 bases remaining between them. Germline V gives CDR1 GTSNPN, CDR2 SVGIG (reference sequence). The CDR3 has 13 residues. In DNA, the CDR3 is TGTGCCTGCTCCGGCCGGGAGCTTGGTGGCTACACCTTC. Amino acids: CACSGRELGGYTF. The whole variable domain, remainder taken from reference TRBV30 and TRBJ1-2, is SQTIHQWPATLVQPVGSPLSLECTVEGTSNPNLYWYRQAAGRGLQLLFYSVGIGQISSEVPQNLSASRPQDRQFILSSKKLLLSDSGFYLCACSGRELGGYTFGSGTRLTVV.

J is TRBJ1-2 and V is TRBV6-5, with 7 bases matching TRBD1. Germline CDR1 reads MNHEY; CDR2 reads SVGAGI. The CDR3 runs to 13 residues. The V and J ends lost 8 bases and 8 bases, in that order; junction bases with no gene match: 11. CDR3 loop: CASSRQGPGGYTF. CDR3 nucleotide sequence: TGTGCCAGCTCTCGACAGGGCCCTGGCGGCTACACCTTC.

This rearrangement joins TRBV7-9 to TRBJ1-1; no clear D gene. V was clipped by 4 bases and J by 6 bases, with 15 bases between them. CDR3 length: 14 residues. Germline V CDR1 and CDR2: SEHNR, FQNEAQ (reference sequence). The CDR3 coding sequence is TGTGCCAGCAGCTCTTTTGCTAGTATAGCTGAAGCTTTCTTT. This codes for CASSSFASIAEAFF. Variable domain in full (rest from reference TRBV7-9 and TRBJ1-1): DTGVSQNPRHKITKRGQNVTFRCDPISEHNRLYWYRQTLGQGPEFLTYFQNEAQLEKSRLLSDRFSAERPKGSFSTLEIQRTEQGDSAMYLCASSSFASIAEAFFGQGTRLTVV.

This chain links TRBV6-5 with TRBJ2-5; D call uncertain. V was trimmed by 4 bases and J by 4 bases, leaving 13 bases between them. There are 14 residues in the CDR3. Germline CDR1 is MNHEY and CDR2 is SVGAGI. The CDR3 loop reads CASSSSLVGETQYF. In DNA, the CDR3 is TGTGCCAGCAGTTCCTCTTTAGTCGGAGAGACCCAGTACTTC.

The chain recombines TRBV6-5 with TRBJ1-1, with TRBD1 matching 7 bases. The CDR3 has 13 residues. CDR1 and CDR2 from the germline V gene are MNHEY and SVGAGI. Losses at the gene ends were 4 bases for V and 7 bases for J; bases not matched to a gene: 6. The DNA of the CDR3 is TGTGCCAGCAGTTCACGGGACAGCTATGAAGCTTTCTTT. It specifies CASSSRDSYEAFF.

In nucleotides, the CDR3 is TGTGCCAGCAGCTTCCCTGGGGACAGGACATATGGCTACACCTTC. It encodes CASSFPGDRTYGYTF. The chain recombines TRBV5-4 with TRBJ1-2; TRBD1 matches at 8 bases. The V gene's germline CDR1 is SGHNT and CDR2 YYREEE (reference sequence). This CDR3 is built from 15 residues. V dropped 2 bases and J dropped 5; count of bases not matched to a gene: 8.

The rearrangement uses TRBV11-2 and TRBJ2-2; 9 positions match TRBD1. The germline V gene encodes CDR1 SGHAT and CDR2 FQNNGV. After removal of 4 bases from V and 5 bases from J, the junction contained 5 bases not matched to a gene. The CDR3 consists of 15 residues. CDR3 DNA: TGTGCCAGCAGCTCCGGGACAGGGCGAACCGGGGAGCTGTTTTTT. This sequence encodes CASSSGTGRTGELFF.

The chain combines TRBV11-3 with TRBJ2-5, with 13 nucleotides matching TRBD2. CDR3 length equals 16 residues. The junction had 7 bases not matched to a gene; V was cut back by 4 bases and J by 5 bases. Germline-derived CDR1 and CDR2 are SGHNT and YENEEA. CDR3 bases: TGTGCCAGCAGCTCGCGGACTAGCGGGGGAGCGGAGACCCAGTACTTC. This sequence encodes CASSSRTSGGAETQYF.